The clone carrying this TCR beta chain was recorded at least ten times. The antigen is undetermined. The sample is drawn from a study of CD8 T cells in ankylosing spondylitis. Study results and caveats: Earlier authors reported some of these motif variants in reactive arthritis synovial fluid and blood. There was a TCR beta motif, made of several highly homologous variants, that appeared characteristic of ankylosing spondylitis blood.

TCRdb used MiXCR to reprocess the 5' RACE reads, holding one entry per CDR3 protein. The table lists some 120,000 distinct CDR3 sequences, roughly 6.6% of them singletons. V was cut by 5 bases and J by 0 bases, with 14 bases left in between. The germline gives CDR1 MNHEY, CDR2 SMNVEV (reference sequence). The CDR3 loop spans 16 amino acids. The receptor was derived from a male donor with ankylosing spondylitis or in good health (not recorded which). The sequenced material came from blood, either unsorted or a sorted T cell fraction (not recorded which). V usage is TRBV27 and J usage is TRBJ1-3; D not resolved. The CDR3: CASSPWTESSGNTIYF. The CDR3 coding sequence is TGTGCCAGCAGTCCCTGGACGGAATCCTCTGGAAACACCATATATTTT.